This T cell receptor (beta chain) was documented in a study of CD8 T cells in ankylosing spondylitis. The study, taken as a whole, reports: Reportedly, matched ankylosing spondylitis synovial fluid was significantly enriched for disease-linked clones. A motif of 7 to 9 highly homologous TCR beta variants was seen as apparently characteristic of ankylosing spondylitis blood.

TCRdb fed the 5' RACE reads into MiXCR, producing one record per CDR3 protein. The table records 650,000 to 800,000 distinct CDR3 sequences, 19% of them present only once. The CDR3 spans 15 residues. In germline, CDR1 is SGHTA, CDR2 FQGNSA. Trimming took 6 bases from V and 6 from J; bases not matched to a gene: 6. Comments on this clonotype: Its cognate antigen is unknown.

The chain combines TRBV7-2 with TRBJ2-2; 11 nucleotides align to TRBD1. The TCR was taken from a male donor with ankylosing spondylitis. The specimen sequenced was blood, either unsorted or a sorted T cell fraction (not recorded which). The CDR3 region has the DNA TGTGCCAGCAGGGGGACAGGGGGGAGTGCCGGGGAGCTGTTTTTT. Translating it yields CASRGTGGSAGELFF.